The source of this TCR beta chain is a study of CXCR3-negative and CXCR3-positive naive CD8 T cells (dated by TCRdb to between 2019 and 2020). As for the study more broadly: In total, some 140 million TRB reads were obtained, which works out to roughly 1.5 +/- 0.3 million reads per library. Data from ten or so donors, pooled across two independent experiments, went into the diversity and physicochemical repertoire analyses. For the TRBV-TRBJ cluster analysis, the naive subsets came from about 5 donors, while the memory cells came from 3 donors.

The investigation overall reported the following: Repertoire diversity was comparably high in both naive subsets but much lower in memory CD8+ T cells. TRB CDR3s from CXCR3-positive naive cells showed higher hydrophobicity (lower Kidera factor 4), lower energy, and higher strength and volume indices than CXCR3-negative naive cells. Naive CXCR3-negative and CXCR3-positive cells from the same donor showed similar TRBV-TRBJ usage, whereas memory cells showed distinct patterns. CXCR3 expression partially decreased after cryopreservation, so most assays used freshly isolated PBMCs. Because surface CD5, which is linked to self-reactivity in mice, was comparable between the naive subsets, TCR interaction strength was also inferred from the physicochemical properties of TRB CDR3s.

Each CD8+ T cell subset was flow-sorted in triplicate, and 300,000 or so cells per subset were placed directly into RLT lysis buffer. To exclude memory contaminants, naive CD8+ T cells were stringently defined as CD45RO-CCR7+CD27+CD95-. Standard density gradient centrifugation was used to isolate peripheral blood mononuclear cells from buffy coats. A FACSAria III was used to flow-sort naive CD8+ T cells into CXCR3-negative and CXCR3-positive populations. Total RNA was extracted from sorted cells using an RNeasy Mini Kit. The instrument was a NextSeq 550. The Human TCR Profiling Kit (MiLaboratory) was used to make UMI-labeled 5' RACE TRB cDNA libraries. The full amount of extracted RNA was used for cDNA synthesis, and the full amount of resulting cDNA was used for PCR amplification. Libraries were prepared in parallel using an identical number of PCR cycles. Under the source paper's analysis protocol: With a minimum of two reads required per UMI, MIGEC and MiXCR pulled out about 50,000 +/- 10,000 unique UMI-labeled TRB cDNA molecules from each library. Each library averaged approximately 40,000 +/- 10,000 functional in-frame TRB CDR3 nucleotide clonotypes without stop codons. After downsampling to 5000 UMI-labeled TRB molecules per sample, diversity metrics, including normalized Shannon-Wiener and Chao1, were computed in VDJtools. Clonotype-size-weighted physicochemical properties of the central five CDR3 residues (interaction energy, strength, volume and Kidera factor 4) were computed in VDJtools. TCRdb reprocessed the raw reads; every CDR3 protein sequence is a single record, and DNA is not supplied. These V and J calls originate from TCRdb's pipeline instead of the authors' own analysis. The record for this sample contains under 90,000 distinct CDR3 sequences. The top ten clonotypes cover 0.55% to 0.8% of the sample.

The germline V gene provides CDR1 MDHEN and CDR2 SYDVKM. The CDR3 spans 13 residues, from the cysteine through the phenylalanine. No DNA sequence is on record. With respect to this clonotype: It lacks a known antigen.

The origin of this receptor is a human donor in good health. Some clones in this sample may be carry-over from other donors' samples. The sequenced sample consisted of naive CXCR3+ CD8+ T cells from blood. Reading the label with the study, this specimen's cell subset or site is: CD45RO-CCR7+CD27+CD95- naive CD8+ T cells expressing CXCR3 (TNR3+). The rearranged segments are TRBV28 and TRBJ2-7; TCRdb outputs TRBD2, but without DNA this stays unchecked. The CDR3 reads as follows: CASAGGVLYEQYF.